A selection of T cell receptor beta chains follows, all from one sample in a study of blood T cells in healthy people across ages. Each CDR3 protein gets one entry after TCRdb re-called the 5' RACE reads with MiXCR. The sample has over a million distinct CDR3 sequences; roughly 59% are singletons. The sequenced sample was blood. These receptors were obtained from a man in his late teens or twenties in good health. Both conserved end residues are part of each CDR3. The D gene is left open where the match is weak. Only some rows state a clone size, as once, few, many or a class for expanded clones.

TGCAGTGCTAGAGTGATGTTAAATTCACCCCTCCACTTT | CSARVMLNSPLHF | TRBJ1-6 | TRBV20-1 | - | -
TGTGCCAGCAGCCGGGAGAACTCCTACGAGCAGTACTTC | CASSRENSYEQYF | TRBJ2-7 | TRBV4-2 | once | -
TGTGCCAGCACATGGACAGGGATACAAGAGACCCAGTACTTC | CASTWTGIQETQYF | TRBJ2-5 | TRBV6-1 | few | TRBD1
TGCAGTGCTAGAGACCCCCGCCTAGCGACAGAGCAGTACTTC | CSARDPRLATEQYF | TRBJ2-7 | TRBV20-1 | few | -
TGCAAGGTGGTCTTAGGGAACGAGCAGTACTTC | CKVVLGNEQYF | TRBJ2-7 | TRBV20-1 | - | -
TGTGCCAGCAGCTTACGGACAGGGTCTTCCTACGAGCAGTACTTC | CASSLRTGSSYEQYF | TRBJ2-7 | TRBV7-2 | many | TRBD1
TGCGCCAGCAGCCAAGTAGCGGACAGGACCTACGAGCAGTACTTC | CASSQVADRTYEQYF | TRBJ2-7 | TRBV4-1 | - | -
TGTGCCAGCAGTGATGCCAGTAGAGCATATGGCTACACCTTC | CASSDASRAYGYTF | TRBJ1-2 | TRBV25-1 | - | -
TGCGCCAGCAGCCACCTAGCGGGGGGGCTAGATACGCAGTATTTT | CASSHLAGGLDTQYF | TRBJ2-3 | TRBV4-3 | - | TRBD2
TGTGCCAGCAAGCTTGGGGCTAGCGGGAACAATGAGCAGTTCTTC | CASKLGASGNNEQFF | TRBJ2-1 | TRBV9 | - | TRBD2
TGCAGTGCTAGGCCGACGGGACGTTTGAATGAAAAACTGTTTTTT | CSARPTGRLNEKLFF | TRBJ1-4 | TRBV20-1 | - | -
TGTGCCACCAGCCCTGGGACTACACAAGAGACCCAGTACTTC | CATSPGTTQETQYF | TRBJ2-5 | TRBV15 | few | TRBD2
TGCAGTGTCCCAGCGGGAATTCACAATGAGCAGTTCTTC | CSVPAGIHNEQFF | TRBJ2-1 | TRBV20-1 | few | TRBD2
TGCGCCAGCAGCCGGACAGCGGCCAGGGGAGATACGCAGTATTTT | CASSRTAARGDTQYF | TRBJ2-3 | TRBV5-1 | few | -
TGCAGTGCTGATCCGGGGCAGGGAACAGATACGCAGTATTTT | CSADPGQGTDTQYF | TRBJ2-3 | TRBV20-1 | - | -